The rows below give T cell receptor beta chains drawn from one sample of a study of OX40 agonist ivuxolimab in advanced cancers. Libraries were prepared by immunoSEQ multiplex PCR; TCRdb keeps only in-frame clonotypes and omits some of them. This table holds some 70,000 clones, 75% to 85% found once. The sequencing used CD4+ or CD8+ T cells sorted from blood, collected in a trial of the OX40 agonist ivuxolimab. These receptors were collected from an adult with an advanced solid tumor such as melanoma, head and neck, liver or kidney cancer. The conserved cysteine and the conserved F or W are not part of the CDR3 here. Clone size is shown for a subset of rows, as once, few, many or a class of expanded clone.

length	V	size	J	CDR3
12	TRBV7-2	NA	TRBJ2-5	ASSLVAAQETQY
11	TRBV2	NA	TRBJ1-1	ASSEVGDRGAF
12	TRBV14	NA	TRBJ1-2	ASSRQGRDYGYT
10	TRBV7-2	NA	TRBJ1-2	ASSSLGGGYT
12	TRBV9	NA	TRBJ2-3	ASSIRTGLDTQY
10	TRBV6-4	medium-sized	TRBJ1-1	ASSVGGAEAF
12	TRBV7-8	NA	TRBJ2-3	ASSPAMSTDTQY
11	TRBV10-3	NA	TRBJ1-2	AIRGSAPYGYT
12	TRBV30	NA	TRBJ1-1	AWSGGTENTEAF
11	TRBV11-2	NA	TRBJ2-1	ASSLESYNEQF
14	TRBV5-8	few	TRBJ2-2	ASSLASYLIPGELF
12	TRBV9	NA	TRBJ2-5	ASSFGFGGETQY
11	TRBV4-2	NA	TRBJ2-7	ASSQDRGYEQY
13	TRBV4-2	few	TRBJ1-5	ASSQVGQESQPQH
11	TRBV9	NA	TRBJ2-5	ASSSGGQETQY
11	TRBV10-3	NA	TRBJ1-5	AISPSTDQPQH
13	TRBV7-2	NA	TRBJ1-2	ASSLEPQTNYGYT
13	TRBV6-6	few	TRBJ2-3	ASRSGQGGTDTQY
13	TRBV5-1	few	TRBJ1-4	ASSLSGAGDEKLF
12	TRBV11-2	once	TRBJ2-4	ASSLDGSKNIQY
13	TRBV7-2	NA	TRBJ1-4	ASSSQTGTNEKLF
11	TRBV7-3	NA	TRBJ1-1	ASSRNMNTEAF
9	TRBV2	NA	TRBJ1-1	ASSGGVEAF
11	TRBV30	NA	TRBJ2-7	AWSWGADYEQY
14	TRBV2	NA	TRBJ2-3	ASSKSLAGLTDTQY
11	TRBV19	NA	TRBJ2-1	ASSIASGYEQF
14	TRBV4-3	NA	TRBJ1-2	ASSQEVGGANYGYT
7	TRBV7-9	few	TRBJ2-2	ASSSELF
11	TRBV18	once	TRBJ2-5	ASSSSYQETQY
12	TRBV4-2	NA	TRBJ2-1	ASSQGGAPNEQF
12	TRBV15	NA	TRBJ2-7	ATSRGGGAGEQY
13	TRBV6-6	many	TRBJ1-3	ASSYLAVSGNTIY
14	TRBV6-6	NA	TRBJ2-7	ASSGPDRKQSYEQY
13	TRBV4-3	NA	TRBJ1-2	ASSRDRGQLRGYT
12	TRBV5-4	once	TRBJ1-2	ASSIDRGFDGYT
12	TRBV28	NA	TRBJ1-4	ASSLSGHDEKLF